This is a list of T cell receptor beta chains from one sample in a study of T cell changes during pregnancy in multiple sclerosis. Profiling relied on immunoSEQ multiplex PCR, and the TCRdb table lists in-frame clones only, not all of them. The table lists about 28,000 clones, approximately 90% of them singletons. The sample consisted of CD4+ T cells from peripheral blood mononuclear cells, taken in the first trimester of pregnancy. The receptors were sampled from a female donor in good health, enrolled as a control in a pregnancy study. CDR3s include the opening cysteine and the closing phenylalanine or tryptophan.

V	J	CDR3
TRBV27	TRBJ2-1	CASSFQTSGYNEQFF
TRBV11-2	TRBJ1-4	CASSFSQGSNEKLFF
TRBV19	TRBJ2-6	CATGQGTFSGANVLTF
TRBV5-1	TRBJ2-1	CASSLPVLASIRLFLYNEQFF
TRBV7-8	TRBJ1-5	CASSASGQDSNQPQHF
TRBV11-2	TRBJ2-5	CASSLPGTVQETQYF
TRBV29-1	TRBJ2-3	CSVDSSGVTDTQYF
TRBV7-3	TRBJ1-1	CASSPTPGQRNTEAFF
TRBV5-1	TRBJ1-3	CASSRGGQIAGNTIYF
TRBV4-2	TRBJ2-7	CASSQAMGTYEQYF
TRBV29-1	TRBJ2-7	CSVEDPTGTGYEQYF
TRBV18	TRBJ2-4	CASSPPDRGQNFFF
TRBV4-1	TRBJ1-6	CASSQVQGLLGAPLHF
TRBV19	TRBJ2-1	CASSSLLAGPWYNEQFF
TRBV30	TRBJ2-1	CAWSASYIEGEQFF
TRBV5-4	TRBJ2-5	CASSLVQGGRETQYF
TRBV6-1	TRBJ1-2	CASSESWTVNYGYTF
TRBV11-3	TRBJ2-5	CASSLGGRRTQYF
TRBV7-2	TRBJ1-2	CASSSFRQIYGYTF
TRBV2	TRBJ2-3	CASSEGRTGTDTQYF
TRBV5-1	TRBJ2-3	CASSLTSEGTQYF
TRBV25-1	TRBJ2-7	CASSESGTGLEQYF
TRBV27	TRBJ1-2	CASSLYGANYGYTF
TRBV9	TRBJ1-2	CASSVGQAANYGYTF
TRBV30	TRBJ2-3	CAWSPATENTDTQYF
TRBV21-1	TRBJ2-4	CARTQGFLAKNIQYF
TRBV6-1	TRBJ1-5	CASSEFSGSGSNQPQHF
TRBV7-3	TRBJ1-1	CASSLAGENTEAFF
TRBV11-3	TRBJ2-1	CASTITGISNEQFF
TRBV7-9	TRBJ2-5	CASSLVGVETQYF
TRBV7-2	TRBJ1-2	CAIPRGANYGYTF
TRBV27	TRBJ2-7	CASSSPGTGTYEQYF
TRBV6-1	TRBJ1-1	CASSEARDSTEAFF
TRBV11-2	TRBJ2-2	CASSQTSGGYPNTGELFF
TRBV18	TRBJ2-4	CASSPGTPRGAKNIQYF
TRBV19	TRBJ2-5	CASSPRDTQETQYF
TRBV10-3	TRBJ2-5	CAISGGDKKETQYF
TRBV11-2	TRBJ2-2	CASSPRLAGEFTGELFF
TRBV7-8	TRBJ1-5	CASSLGTGLSNQPQHF